This T cell receptor beta chain was recovered during a study of T cells in Graves' hyperthyroidism and ophthalmopathy. V was trimmed by 7 bases and J by 6 bases, leaving 13 bases between them. CDR3 size: 13 residues. Germline CDR1 is SNHLY and CDR2 is FYNNEI. Study-wide results and caveats: Blood also held most thyroid clonotypes expanded beyond 0.001.

Isolation of PBMCs was performed on about 10 ml fresh peripheral blood. RNA transcripts yielded amplified TCR beta CDR3 regions. HTBI primers were used for first-round RT-PCR of the TCR CDR3. TCRdb reprocessed the multiplex PCR reads via MiXCR and lists one record per CDR3 protein. This sample has roughly 100,000 distinct CDR3 sequences, with about 50% found just once. A note on this clonotype: The antigen remains unidentified.

The sample comprised blood. V gene TRBV2 combines with J gene TRBJ2-1; a weak D match, TRBD1 (6 bases). The source is a man aged 35 to 55 with Graves' hyperthyroidism. The CDR3 DNA sequence: TGTGCCAGCAACTTCAGGGGATCCAATGAGCAGTTCTTC. Its protein product is CASNFRGSNEQFF.